This TCR beta chain was documented in a study of T cell responses to AZD1222 COVID-19 vaccine. General observations from the study: Vaccine-associated CD4 TCRs ranged over spike, dominating at 160-218 and 743-854.

The CDR3 is made up of 17 amino acids. J was trimmed by 8 bases and V by 0 bases; bases with no gene match: 11. CDR1 and CDR2 (germline): LGHDT, YNNKEL (reference sequence). Notes on this clone: Antigen unknown.

Using immunoSEQ multiplex PCR, the repertoire was profiled, and TCRdb retains in-frame clones only, with some absent. The table has about 97,000 clones, around 84% seen once; the top ten hold about 1.5%. J is TRBJ2-3 and V is TRBV3-1 (or the pseudogene TRBV3-2); 10 nucleotides align to TRBD2. The sample here was peripheral blood, taken on day 0 of AZD1222 vaccination. This clonotype was obtained from an adult in good health. Here the CDR3 reads CASSQDGLAGAQGTQYF. The CDR3 region has the DNA TGTGCCAGCAGCCAAGATGGGCTAGCGGGGGCACAGGGTACGCAGTATTTT.